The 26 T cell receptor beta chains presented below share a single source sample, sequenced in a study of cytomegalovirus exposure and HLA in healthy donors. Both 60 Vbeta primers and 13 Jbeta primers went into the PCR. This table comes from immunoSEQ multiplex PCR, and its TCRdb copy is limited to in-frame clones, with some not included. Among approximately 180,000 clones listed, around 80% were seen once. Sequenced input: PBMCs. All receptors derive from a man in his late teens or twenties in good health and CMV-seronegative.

Here the CDR3 reads CASSQEAQGAGNEQFF. The CDR3 region has the DNA TGCGCCAGCAGCCAAGAGGCGCAGGGGGCGGGGAATGAGCAGTTCTTC. V gene TRBV4-1 combines with J gene TRBJ2-1; the match to TRBD1 covers 8 bases. Germline CDR1 is MGHRA and CDR2 is YSYEKL. V shed 0 bases and J 7 bases; nucleotides not matched to a gene: 8. The CDR3 contains 16 residues.

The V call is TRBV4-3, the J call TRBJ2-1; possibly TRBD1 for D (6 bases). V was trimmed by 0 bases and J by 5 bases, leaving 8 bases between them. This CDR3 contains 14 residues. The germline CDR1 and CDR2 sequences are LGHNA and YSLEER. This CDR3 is CASSQDWTDNEQFF. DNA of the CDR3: TGCGCCAGCAGCCAAGATTGGACAGACAATGAGCAGTTCTTC.

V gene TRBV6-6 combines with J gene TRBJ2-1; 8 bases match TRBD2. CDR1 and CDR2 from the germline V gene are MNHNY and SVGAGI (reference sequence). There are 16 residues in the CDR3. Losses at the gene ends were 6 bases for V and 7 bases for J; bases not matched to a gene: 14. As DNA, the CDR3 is TGTGCCAGCAGGTACCCGGGGGGGGGACGTAGTAATGAGCAGTTCTTC. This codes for CASRYPGGGRSNEQFF.

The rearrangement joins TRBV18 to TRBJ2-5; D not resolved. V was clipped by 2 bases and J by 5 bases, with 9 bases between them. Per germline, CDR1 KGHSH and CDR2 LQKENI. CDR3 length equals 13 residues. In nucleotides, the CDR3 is TGTGCCAGCTCACCAGCCGTGGAGGAGACCCAGTACTTC. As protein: CASSPAVEETQYF.

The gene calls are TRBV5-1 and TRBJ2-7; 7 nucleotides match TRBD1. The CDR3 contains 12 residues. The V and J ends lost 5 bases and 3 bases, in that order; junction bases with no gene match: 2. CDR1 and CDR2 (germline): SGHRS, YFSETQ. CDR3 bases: TGCGCCAGCAGGGGGGACAGCTACGAGCAGTACTTC. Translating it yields CASRGDSYEQYF.

CDR3 loop: CASRDSYNEQFF. DNA of the CDR3: TGTGCCAGCAGAGACAGCTACAATGAGCAGTTCTTC. The V and J genes are TRBV6-1 and TRBJ2-1; tentative D call: TRBD1 (5 bases). This CDR3 spans 12 amino acids. Germline V gives CDR1 MNHNS, CDR2 SASEGT. Trimming stripped 6 bases from V and 3 bases from J, with 6 bases between.

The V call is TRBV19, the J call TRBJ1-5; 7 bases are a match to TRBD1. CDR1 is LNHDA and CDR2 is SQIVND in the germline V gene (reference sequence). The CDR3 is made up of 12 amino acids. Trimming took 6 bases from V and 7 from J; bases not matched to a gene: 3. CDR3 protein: CASSTGVQPQHF. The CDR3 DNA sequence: TGTGCCAGTAGCACAGGGGTCCAGCCCCAGCATTTT.

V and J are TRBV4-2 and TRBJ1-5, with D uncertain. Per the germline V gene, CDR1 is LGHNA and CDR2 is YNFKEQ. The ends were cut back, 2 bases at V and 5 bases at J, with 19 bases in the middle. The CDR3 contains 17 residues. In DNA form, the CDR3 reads TGTGCCAGCAGCCAAACCCTGCAGGTGTCAAATTATCAGCCCCAGCATTTT. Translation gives CASSQTLQVSNYQPQHF.

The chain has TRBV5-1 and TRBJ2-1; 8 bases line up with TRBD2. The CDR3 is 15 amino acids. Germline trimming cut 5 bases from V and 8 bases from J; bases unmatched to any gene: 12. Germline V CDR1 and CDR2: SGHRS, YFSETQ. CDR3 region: CASRPRLALYDEQFF. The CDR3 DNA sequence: TGCGCCAGCAGACCCAGACTAGCGTTGTACGATGAGCAGTTCTTC. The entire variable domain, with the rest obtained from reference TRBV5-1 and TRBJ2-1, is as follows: KAGVTQTPRYLIKTRGQQVTLSCSPISGHRSVSWYQQTPGQGLQFLFEYFSETQRNKGNFPGRFSGRQFSNSRSEMNVSTLELGDSALYLCASRPRLALYDEQFFGPGTRLTVL.

The CDR3 reads CASNRQAQSYGYTF. CDR3 sequence (DNA): TGTGCCAGCAACAGACAGGCCCAGAGCTATGGCTACACCTTC. V is TRBV6-5 and J is TRBJ1-2; tentative D call: TRBD1 (6 bases). This CDR3 contains 14 residues. V dropped 7 bases and J dropped 4 bases, with 16 bases sitting between them. CDR1 is MNHEY and CDR2 is SVGAGI in the germline V gene.

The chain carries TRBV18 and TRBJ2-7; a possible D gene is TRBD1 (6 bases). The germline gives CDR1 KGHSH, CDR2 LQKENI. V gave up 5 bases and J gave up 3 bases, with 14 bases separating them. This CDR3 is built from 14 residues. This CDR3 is CASSARGPHYEQYF. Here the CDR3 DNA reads TGTGCCAGCTCAGCCAGGGGCCCGCACTACGAGCAGTACTTC.

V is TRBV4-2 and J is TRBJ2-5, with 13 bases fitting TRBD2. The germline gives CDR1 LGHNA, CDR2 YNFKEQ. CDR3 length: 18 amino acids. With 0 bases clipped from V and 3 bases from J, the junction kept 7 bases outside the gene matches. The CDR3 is CASSQEFGTSGREETQYF. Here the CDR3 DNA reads TGTGCCAGCAGCCAAGAATTTGGAACTAGCGGGAGGGAAGAGACCCAGTACTTC.

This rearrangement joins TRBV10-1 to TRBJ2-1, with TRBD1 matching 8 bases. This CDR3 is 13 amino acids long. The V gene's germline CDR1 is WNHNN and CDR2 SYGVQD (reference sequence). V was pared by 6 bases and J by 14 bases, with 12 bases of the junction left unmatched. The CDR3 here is CASSRRTGSEKFF. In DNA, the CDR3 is TGCGCCAGCAGCCGACGGACAGGGTCTGAAAAGTTCTTC.

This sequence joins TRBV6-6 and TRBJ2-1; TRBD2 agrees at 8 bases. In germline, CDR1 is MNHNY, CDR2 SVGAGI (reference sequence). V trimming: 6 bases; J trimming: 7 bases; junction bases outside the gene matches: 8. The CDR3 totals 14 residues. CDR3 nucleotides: TGTGCCAGCAGAGGCGGGAGGAGTCGGAATGAGCAGTTCTTC. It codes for CASRGGRSRNEQFF.

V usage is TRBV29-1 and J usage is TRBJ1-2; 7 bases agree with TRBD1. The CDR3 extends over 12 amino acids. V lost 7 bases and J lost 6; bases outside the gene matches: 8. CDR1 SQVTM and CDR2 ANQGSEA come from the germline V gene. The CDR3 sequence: CSGETGTDGYTF. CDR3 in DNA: TGCAGCGGTGAGACAGGGACGGATGGCTACACCTTC.

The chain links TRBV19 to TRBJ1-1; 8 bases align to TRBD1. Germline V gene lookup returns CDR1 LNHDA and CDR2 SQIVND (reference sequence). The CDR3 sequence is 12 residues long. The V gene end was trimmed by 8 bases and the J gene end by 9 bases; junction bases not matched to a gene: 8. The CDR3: CASGDRLEKAFF. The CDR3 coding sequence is TGTGCCAGTGGGGACAGGTTGGAGAAAGCTTTCTTT.

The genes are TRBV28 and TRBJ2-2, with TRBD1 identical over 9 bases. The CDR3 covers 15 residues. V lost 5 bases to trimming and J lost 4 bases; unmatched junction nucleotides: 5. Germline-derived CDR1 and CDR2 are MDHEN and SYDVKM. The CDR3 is CASSAGTGTTGELFF. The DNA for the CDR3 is TGTGCCAGCAGTGCCGGGACAGGGACCACCGGGGAGCTGTTTTTT. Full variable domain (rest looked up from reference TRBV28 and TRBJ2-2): DVKVTQSSRYLVKRTGEKVFLECVQDMDHENMFWYRQDPGLGLRLIYFSYDVKMKEKGDIPEGYSVSREKKERFSLILESASTNQTSMYLCASSAGTGTTGELFFGEGSRLTVL.

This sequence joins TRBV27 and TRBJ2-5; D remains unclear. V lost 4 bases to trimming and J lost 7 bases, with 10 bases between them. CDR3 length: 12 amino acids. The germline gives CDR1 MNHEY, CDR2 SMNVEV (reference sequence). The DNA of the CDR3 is TGTGCCAGCAGTTCCCTAGTTGGGACCCAGTACTTC. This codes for CASSSLVGTQYF.

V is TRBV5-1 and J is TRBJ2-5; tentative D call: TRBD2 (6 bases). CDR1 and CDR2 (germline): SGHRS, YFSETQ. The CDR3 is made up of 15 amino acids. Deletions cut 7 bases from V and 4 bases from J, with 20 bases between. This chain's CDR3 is CASALGSAGGETQYF. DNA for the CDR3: TGCGCCAGCGCCCTGGGGAGCGCCGGGGGAGAGACCCAGTACTTC.

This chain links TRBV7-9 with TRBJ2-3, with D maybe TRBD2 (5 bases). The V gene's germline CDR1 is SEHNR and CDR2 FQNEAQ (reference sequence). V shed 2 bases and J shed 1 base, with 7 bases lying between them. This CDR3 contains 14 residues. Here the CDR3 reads CASSLSGGTDTQYF. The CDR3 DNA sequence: TGTGCCAGCAGCTTATCCGGGGGCACAGATACGCAGTATTTT.

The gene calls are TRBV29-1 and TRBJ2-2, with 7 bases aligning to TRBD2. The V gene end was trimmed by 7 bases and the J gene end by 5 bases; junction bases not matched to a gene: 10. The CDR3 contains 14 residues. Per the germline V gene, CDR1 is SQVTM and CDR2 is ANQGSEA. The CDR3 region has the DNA TGCAGCGGGGGGGAGGGAAGTTGGACCGGGGAGCTGTTTTTT. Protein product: CSGGEGSWTGELFF.

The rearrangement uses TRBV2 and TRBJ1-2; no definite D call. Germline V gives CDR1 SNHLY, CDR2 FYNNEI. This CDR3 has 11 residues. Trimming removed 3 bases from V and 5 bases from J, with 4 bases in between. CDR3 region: CASSDSYGYTF. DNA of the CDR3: TGTGCCAGCAGTGACAGTTATGGCTACACCTTC.

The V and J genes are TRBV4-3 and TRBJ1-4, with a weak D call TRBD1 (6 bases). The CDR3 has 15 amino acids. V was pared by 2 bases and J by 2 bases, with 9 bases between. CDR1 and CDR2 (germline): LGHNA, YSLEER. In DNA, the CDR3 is TGCGCCAGCAGCCAAAATGGGGGCACTAATGAAAAACTGTTTTTT. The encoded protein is CASSQNGGTNEKLFF.

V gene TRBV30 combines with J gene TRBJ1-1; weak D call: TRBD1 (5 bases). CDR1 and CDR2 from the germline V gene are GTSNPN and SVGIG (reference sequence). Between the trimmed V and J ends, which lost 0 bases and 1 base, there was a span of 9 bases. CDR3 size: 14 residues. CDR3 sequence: CAWSVWGTNTEAFF. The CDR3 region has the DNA TGTGCCTGGAGTGTATGGGGCACGAACACTGAAGCTTTCTTT.

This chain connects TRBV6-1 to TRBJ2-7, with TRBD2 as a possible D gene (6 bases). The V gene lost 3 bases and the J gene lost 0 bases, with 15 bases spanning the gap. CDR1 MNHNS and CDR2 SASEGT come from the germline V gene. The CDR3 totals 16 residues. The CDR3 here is CASSESWGDGSYEQYF. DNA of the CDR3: TGTGCCAGCAGTGAGAGTTGGGGGGACGGCTCCTACGAGCAGTACTTC.

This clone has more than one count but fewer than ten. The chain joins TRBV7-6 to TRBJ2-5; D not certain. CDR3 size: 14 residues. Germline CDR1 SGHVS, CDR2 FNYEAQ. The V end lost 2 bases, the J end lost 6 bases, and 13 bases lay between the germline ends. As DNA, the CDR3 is TGTGCCAGCAGCTTAACGATTGGAGAGAAGACCCAGTACTTC. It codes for CASSLTIGEKTQYF.